These 21 T cell receptor beta chains share one sample of origin, sequenced in a study of T cell clonotyping in hematopoietic cell transplantation listed by TCRdb under 2021. The library was made by the immunoSEQ multiplex PCR assay. TCRdb re-hosts the immuneACCESS table, in-frame sequences only. Its copies lack some clones; in the studies checked, an unresolved V gene accounts for under half of them, and the cause for the rest is not known. The sample table records some 6,300 clones; roughly nine tenths of these occur just once. Around 13% of the sample is taken by the ten largest. Sample time point, as interpreted from the label and publication: 180 days after allo-HCT. The sequenced sample was peripheral blood mononuclear cells, obtained 180 days after allogeneic stem cell transplant. The receptors were gathered from a female patient aged 50 to 65 who had an allogeneic stem cell transplant from an unrelated donor, so the T cells may come from the graft donor. Some clones in this sample may be carry-over from other donors' samples.

The chain combines TRBV10-2 with TRBJ1-6, with TRBD1 as a possible D gene (5 bases). Germline V gene lookup returns CDR1 WSHSY and CDR2 SAAADI. The length of the CDR3 is 15 residues. V was clipped by 6 bases and J by 4 bases, with 13 bases between them. CDR3 residues: CASRAGTAYNSPLHF. CDR3 sequence (DNA): TGCGCCAGCAGAGCCGGGACGGCGTATAATTCACCCCTCCACTTT.

The chain combines TRBV30 with TRBJ1-3; no firm D call. Germline V gene lookup returns CDR1 GTSNPN and CDR2 SVGIG (reference sequence). The CDR3 runs to 12 residues. Between the trimmed V and J ends, which lost 2 bases and 2 bases, there was a span of 4 bases. In DNA form, the CDR3 reads TGTGCCTGGAGTATAACTGGAAACACCATATATTTT. Its translation is CAWSITGNTIYF. The whole variable domain, remainder taken from reference TRBV30 and TRBJ1-3, is SQTIHQWPATLVQPVGSPLSLECTVEGTSNPNLYWYRQAAGRGLQLLFYSVGIGQISSEVPQNLSASRPQDRQFILSSKKLLLSDSGFYLCAWSITGNTIYFGEGSWLTVV.

The genes are TRBV27 and TRBJ2-5; D not certain. TRBJ2-7 matches the DNA end more closely, so the J call is doubtful. The CDR3 is made up of 12 amino acids. Germline-derived CDR1 and CDR2 are MNHEY and SMNVEV (reference sequence). CDR3 DNA: TGTGCCAGCAGTTTATCGGGATACGAGCAGTACTTC. The encoded protein is CASSLSGYEQYF.

The chain recombines TRBV11-3 with TRBJ1-1; D remains ambiguous. V was trimmed by 5 bases and J by 3 bases, leaving 13 bases between them. The V gene's germline CDR1 is SGHNT and CDR2 YENEEA. This CDR3 region has 14 residues. CDR3 protein: CASSPDGTYTEAFF. Written as DNA, the CDR3 is TGTGCCAGCAGCCCGGACGGAACCTACACTGAAGCTTTCTTT.

V and J are TRBV5-8 and TRBJ2-3, with D unresolved. Germline V lookup: CDR1 SGHTS, CDR2 YDEGEE. The V and J ends lost 0 bases and 4 bases respectively, with 12 bases between them. The CDR3 loop spans 15 amino acids. CDR3 residues: CASSLGSGFADTQYF. The CDR3, as DNA: TGTGCCAGCAGCTTGGGGTCCGGGTTTGCAGATACGCAGTATTTT.

The chain joins TRBV11-2 to TRBJ1-5; the D gene is possibly TRBD1 (5 bases). Trimming took off 1 base at V and 2 bases at J, with 12 bases between the two ends. CDR1 and CDR2 from the germline V gene are SGHAT and FQNNGV. This CDR3 is 16 amino acids long. CDR3 in DNA: TGTGCCAGCAGCTTAGGATCCGGGGCCGGCAATCAGCCCCAGCATTTT. This translates into CASSLGSGAGNQPQHF.

This clone is categorized as large. V gene TRBV5-4 combines with J gene TRBJ1-4, with TRBD1 matching over 7 bases. CDR1 SGHNT and CDR2 YYREEE come from the germline V gene (reference sequence). The junction had 10 bases not matched to a gene; V was cut back by 6 bases and J by 8 bases. The CDR3 loop spans 14 amino acids. This CDR3 is CASTSAGDSEKLFF. DNA of the CDR3: TGTGCCAGCACCTCGGCCGGGGACAGCGAAAAACTGTTTTTT.

Only a few counts were recorded for this clone. The CDR3 DNA sequence: TGTGCCAGCAGCCCATACGGGGAGCAATACGAGCAGTACTTC. Its protein is CASSPYGEQYEQYF. The J gene is TRBJ2-7, the V gene TRBV5-5; maybe TRBD2 (5 bases). Trimming pared 4 bases from V and 4 bases from J, leaving 15 bases between. The CDR3 covers 14 residues. Germline CDR1 reads SGHKS; CDR2 reads YYEKEE (reference sequence).

The J gene is TRBJ1-1, the V gene TRBV2; D is unresolved. V gave up 5 bases and J gave up 11 bases, with 12 bases separating them. CDR1 and CDR2 from the germline V gene are SNHLY and FYNNEI. The CDR3 is made up of 11 amino acids. CDR3 bases: TGTGCCAGCAGTAGCGCCCCGAGGGCTTTCTTT. Amino acids: CASSSAPRAFF.

This chain uses TRBV2 with TRBJ1-5; 7 bases map to TRBD1. Germline CDR1 and CDR2: SNHLY and FYNNEI. This CDR3 region has 15 residues. The V gene end was trimmed by 6 bases and the J gene end by 10 bases; junction bases not matched to a gene: 15. CDR3 DNA: TGTGCCAGCAGATCGACAGGGTGGGGGGGTGGACCCCAGCATTTT. Its translation: CASRSTGWGGGPQHF.

V and J are TRBV19 and TRBJ2-1; a weak D match, TRBD2 (6 bases). Germline assignment: CDR1 LNHDA and CDR2 SQIVND (reference sequence). The CDR3 consists of 14 residues. Trimming removed 1 base from V and 9 bases from J, with 13 bases in between. CDR3 DNA: TGTGCCAGTAGTATAGTGGGGACTCAAGGTGAGCAGTTCTTC. The encoded protein is CASSIVGTQGEQFF. The full variable domain, in which reference TRBV19 and TRBJ2-1 provide the parts outside the CDR3, is DGGITQSPKYLFRKEGQNVTLSCEQNLNHDAMYWYRQDPGQGLRLIYYSQIVNDFQKGDIAEGYSVSREKKESFPLTVTSAQKNPTAFYLCASSIVGTQGEQFFGPGTRLTVL.

This chain links TRBV6-6 with TRBJ1-2, with D perhaps TRBD1 (6 bases). The V and J ends lost 8 bases and 1 base respectively, with 11 bases between them. CDR3 size: 13 residues. The V gene's germline CDR1 is MNHNY and CDR2 SVGAGI (reference sequence). Here the CDR3 reads CASYLDSNYGYTF. The DNA for the CDR3 is TGTGCCAGCTATCTGGACAGTAACTATGGCTACACCTTC.

This rearrangement joins TRBV19 to TRBJ2-2; 9 nucleotides agree with TRBD1. The trim removed 4 bases at V and 8 bases at J, leaving 5 bases unmatched. Germline V gene sequence: CDR1 LNHDA, CDR2 SQIVND (reference sequence). This CDR3 has 14 amino acids. This CDR3 is CASSTRQGEGELFF. In DNA form, the CDR3 reads TGTGCCAGTAGTACCCGACAGGGGGAGGGGGAGCTGTTTTTT.

V gene TRBV10-1 combines with J gene TRBJ2-7, with no clear D. Trimming stripped 6 bases from V and 7 bases from J, with 10 bases between. This CDR3 comprises 11 residues. CDR1 and CDR2 from the germline V gene are WNHNN and SYGVQD (reference sequence). CDR3 loop: CASRKAGEQYF. CDR3 sequence (DNA): TGCGCCAGCAGGAAGGCCGGTGAGCAGTACTTC.

The gene calls are TRBV2 and TRBJ1-5, with 7 bases that match TRBD1. The CDR3 has 15 residues. The V gene end was trimmed by 5 bases and the J gene end by 5 bases; junction bases not matched to a gene: 9. Germline assignment: CDR1 SNHLY and CDR2 FYNNEI. The CDR3 DNA reads as TGTGCCAGCAGTAAACAGGGGATTTACGATCAGCCCCAGCATTTT. It translates to CASSKQGIYDQPQHF.

The CDR3 nucleotides read TGTGCCAGCAGTGAAGAGTTGGGGGACTCGGGGGACACTGAAGCTTTCTTT. Protein sequence: CASSEELGDSGDTEAFF. V usage is TRBV6-1 and J usage is TRBJ1-1; D possibly corresponds to TRBD1 (5 bases). V dropped 1 base and J dropped 3 bases, with 18 bases sitting between them. The CDR3 consists of 17 residues. Germline CDR1 reads MNHNS; CDR2 reads SASEGT.

This clone was seen only once. The chain couples TRBV2 to TRBJ1-1, with TRBD1 identical over 7 bases. The junction had 12 bases not matched to a gene; V was cut back by 6 bases and J by 5 bases. The CDR3 totals 15 residues. The V gene's germline CDR1 is SNHLY and CDR2 FYNNEI. This CDR3 is CASRGETGLSTEAFF. Here the CDR3 DNA reads TGTGCCAGCAGGGGGGAGACAGGGCTGTCGACTGAAGCTTTCTTT.

As regards this clone: One junction end does not reproduce the germline sequence, and a read error may be involved. The genes are TRBV5-1 and TRBJ2-7, with TRBD1 matching over 8 bases. The germline gives CDR1 SGHRS, CDR2 YFSETQ. This CDR3 region has 14 residues. The CDR3 spells CAGSLGTGSYEQYF. In DNA form, the CDR3 reads TGCGCCGGCAGCTTAGGGACAGGCTCCTACGAGCAGTACTTC.

The chain links TRBV4-1 to TRBJ1-2; 8 bases line up with TRBD1. The CDR3 consists of 14 residues. The J segment lost 3 bases and the V segment lost 4 bases, leaving 4 bases of the junction unmatched. CDR1 MGHRA and CDR2 YSYEKL come from the germline V gene. The CDR3 protein is CASSPNRGDYGYTF. The DNA of the CDR3 is TGCGCCAGCAGCCCAAACAGGGGGGACTATGGCTACACCTTC.

V and J are TRBV6-5 and TRBJ2-7, with D unclear. V was cut by 8 bases and J by 2 bases, with 7 bases left in between. From germline, CDR1 is MNHEY and CDR2 SVGAGI. This CDR3 is 11 amino acids long. Here the CDR3 DNA reads TGTGCCAGCGGGCCGACCTACGAGCAGTACTTC. Translation: CASGPTYEQYF.

The chain carries TRBV11-3 and TRBJ1-1; TRBD1 aligns across 11 bases. The V gene's germline CDR1 is SGHNT and CDR2 YENEEA. The CDR3 is 15 amino acids. V shed 5 bases and J 4 bases; nucleotides not matched to a gene: 6. In DNA form, the CDR3 reads TGTGCCAGCAGCCCGGGACAGGGGGGGGCCACTGAAGCTTTCTTT. Encoded protein: CASSPGQGGATEAFF. Based on the CDR3 plus reference TRBV11-3 and TRBJ1-1, the full variable domain is EAGVVQSPRYKIIEKKQPVAFWCNPISGHNTLYWYLQNLGQGPELLIRYENEEAVDDSQLPKDRFSAERLKGVDSTLKIQPAELGDSAVYLCASSPGQGGATEAFFGQGTRLTVV.